This entry lists 12 T cell receptor beta chains sequenced from one sample in a study of CD8 T cells in Susac syndrome. With random hexamers, reverse transcription was performed on roughly 0.5 to 1 ug of RNA. From the immunoSEQ multiplex PCR reads, TCRdb called clonotypes with MiXCR, one entry per CDR3 protein. The sample contains 150,000 to 200,000 distinct CDR3 sequences, 90% to 96% of which appear only once. The source material was CD4+ T cells from PBMCs. These TCRs come from a human donor with Susac syndrome.

CDR3 amino acids: CASSQEAWNLEKLFF. In DNA, the CDR3 is TGTGCCAGCAGCCAAGAGGCTTGGAACCTCGAAAAACTGTTTTTT. The V and J genes are TRBV4-2 and TRBJ1-4; D not certain. The V and J ends lost 0 bases and 8 bases respectively, with 13 bases between them. Germline V gene data show CDR1 as LGHNA and CDR2 as YNFKEQ. This CDR3 contains 15 residues.

For the CDR3, the DNA is TGTGCCAGCAAATTAGGACAGGGGGCCAATTCACCCCTCCACTTT. The encoded protein is CASKLGQGANSPLHF. The chain uses TRBV9 and TRBJ1-6; TRBD1 matches 11 bases. Germline lookup yields CDR1 SGDLS and CDR2 YYNGEE. V shed 6 bases, J shed 7 bases, and the junction held 6 bases outside the gene matches. CDR3 length equals 15 residues.

This sequence joins TRBV20-1 and TRBJ1-2; D call uncertain. The V and J ends lost 3 bases and 2 bases respectively, with 10 bases between them. The CDR3 loop spans 13 amino acids. Germline CDR1 reads DFQATT; CDR2 reads SNEGSKA (reference sequence). Here the CDR3 reads CSASPGMNYGYTF. DNA of the CDR3: TGCAGTGCTAGTCCGGGGATGAACTATGGCTACACCTTC.

This clonotype showed up just a few times. The chain joins TRBV12-3 or TRBV12-4 to TRBJ1-1; the D is unclear. The germline V and J ends were trimmed by 3 bases and 5 bases, with 13 bases remaining between them. The CDR3 contains 14 residues. CDR3 DNA: TGTGCCAGCAGTTTGTCTAGGACCGGAACTGAAGCTTTCTTT. Translation gives CASSLSRTGTEAFF.

This clonotype was counted a single time. DNA for the CDR3: TGCGCCAGCAGCACTCTGGGACAGCCAAAGGTGGATGGCTACACCTTC. Encoded protein: CASSTLGQPKVDGYTF. The gene calls are TRBV5-1 and TRBJ1-2, with 7 positions matching TRBD1. The CDR3 sequence is 16 residues long. V shed 4 bases and J 6 bases; nucleotides not matched to a gene: 15. Germline V gives CDR1 SGHRS, CDR2 YFSETQ. Full variable domain (remainder filled in from reference TRBV5-1 and TRBJ1-2): KAGVTQTPRYLIKTRGQQVTLSCSPISGHRSVSWYQQTPGQGLQFLFEYFSETQRNKGNFPGRFSGRQFSNSRSEMNVSTLELGDSALYLCASSTLGQPKVDGYTFGSGTRLTVV.

The rearrangement uses TRBV4-1 and TRBJ1-2; 7 bases align to TRBD1. Germline V CDR1 and CDR2: MGHRA, YSYEKL. The CDR3 is 15 amino acids. V lost 4 bases, J lost 1 base, and 6 bases stayed unmatched. CDR3 sequence (DNA): TGCGCCAGCAGCCTCCCCGGACAGGTTAACTATGGCTACACCTTC. This codes for CASSLPGQVNYGYTF.

This chain connects TRBV29-1 to TRBJ1-5; D gene uncertain. The CDR3 is 15 amino acids. With 1 base removed from V and 6 bases from J, the gap between germline ends came to 16 bases. CDR1 and CDR2 (germline): SQVTM, ANQGSEA. CDR3 loop: CSVEVDGPSGQPQHF. The CDR3 bases are TGCAGCGTTGAAGTAGACGGCCCTTCAGGTCAGCCCCAGCATTTT.

J is TRBJ1-2 and V is TRBV6-6; TRBD1 matches 8 bases. The length of the CDR3 is 14 residues. With V trimmed by 2 bases and J by 8 bases, 7 bases remained unmatched. CDR1 and CDR2 (germline): MNHNY, SVGAGI (reference sequence). The CDR3 sequence: CASSYGQGADGYTF. In DNA, the CDR3 is TGTGCCAGCAGTTACGGGCAGGGGGCCGACGGCTACACCTTC.

There are a few counts of this clonotype. The genes are TRBV12-3 or TRBV12-4 and TRBJ2-3; D remains unclear. This CDR3 has 12 amino acids. V was trimmed by 4 bases and J by 5 bases, leaving 7 bases between them. In DNA form, the CDR3 reads TGTGCCAGCAGTTCTGGGGTAGATACGCAGTATTTT. Encoded protein: CASSSGVDTQYF.

This chain connects TRBV9 to TRBJ2-1, with TRBD1 matching over 11 bases. After removal of 0 bases from V and 6 bases from J, the junction contained 11 bases not matched to a gene. CDR1 is SGDLS and CDR2 is YYNGEE in the germline V gene. The length of the CDR3 is 18 residues. The CDR3 loop is CASSVDSGVGQGGNEQFF. In nucleotides, the CDR3 is TGTGCCAGCAGCGTAGATTCGGGGGTGGGACAGGGGGGCAATGAGCAGTTCTTC.

The chain has TRBV12-3 or TRBV12-4 and TRBJ2-5; 12 positions agree with TRBD2. Trimming at V came to 6 bases and at J to 5 bases, leaving 7 bases not matched to a gene. The CDR3 extends over 15 amino acids. DNA of the CDR3: TGTGCCAGCAGGGCTAGCGGGGGGGCCCGCGAGACCCAGTACTTC. It encodes CASRASGGARETQYF.

The V and J genes are TRBV4-3 and TRBJ2-3; 8 nucleotides match TRBD2. This CDR3 is built from 16 residues. V lost 1 base to trimming and J lost 1 base; unmatched junction nucleotides: 4. CDR1 is LGHNA and CDR2 is YSLEER in the germline V gene. The CDR3: CASSQAVSGGTDTQYF. The CDR3 DNA is TGCGCCAGCAGCCAAGCGGTTAGCGGGGGCACAGATACGCAGTATTTT.